The next 2 T cell receptor beta chains were all read from a single sample in a study of blood T cells in healthy people across ages. Together with a sample-barcoded 5' primer, a J-beta primer mix was included in a second PCR lasting about 7 to 12 cycles. TCRdb passed the 5' RACE reads through MiXCR, listing each CDR3 protein once. The sample has roughly 680,000 distinct CDR3 sequences, around 52% seen once. Sequencing input: blood. These receptors all come from a woman of 80 years or more in good health.

The rearrangement links TRBV18 to TRBJ2-1; 10 positions match TRBD1. CDR3 length equals 16 residues. V trimming: 1 base; J trimming: 1 base; junction bases outside the gene matches: 1. Germline assignment: CDR1 KGHSH and CDR2 LQKENI. The CDR3 loop reads CASSPRTGGSYNEQFF. In DNA, the CDR3 is TGTGCCAGCTCACCACGGACAGGGGGTTCCTACAATGAGCAGTTCTTC.

The chain is built from TRBV29-1 and TRBJ2-7; 9 bases line up with TRBD1. This CDR3 has 13 amino acids. Trimming took 4 bases from V and 5 from J; bases not matched to a gene: 6. The germline gives CDR1 SQVTM, CDR2 ANQGSEA. CDR3: CSVVGTGWDEQYF. CDR3 DNA: TGCAGCGTTGTAGGGACAGGGTGGGACGAGCAGTACTTC.